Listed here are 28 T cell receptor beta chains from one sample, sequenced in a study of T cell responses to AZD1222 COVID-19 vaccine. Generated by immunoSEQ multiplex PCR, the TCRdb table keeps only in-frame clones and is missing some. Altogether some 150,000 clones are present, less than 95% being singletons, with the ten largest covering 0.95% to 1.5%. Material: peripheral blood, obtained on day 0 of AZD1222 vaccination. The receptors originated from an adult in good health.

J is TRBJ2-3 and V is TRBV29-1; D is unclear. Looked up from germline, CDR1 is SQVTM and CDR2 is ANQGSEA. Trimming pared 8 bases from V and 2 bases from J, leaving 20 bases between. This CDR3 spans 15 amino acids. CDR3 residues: CSCTTYSNPTDTQYF. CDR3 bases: TGCAGCTGCACTACCTATTCCAACCCCACAGATACGCAGTATTTT.

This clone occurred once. For the CDR3, the DNA is TGCGCCAGCAGCCTAACACAACCGACCTATGGCTACACCTTC. Translated: CASSLTQPTYGYTF. V is TRBV5-1 and J is TRBJ1-2; D unresolved. The CDR3 covers 14 residues. CDR1 SGHRS and CDR2 YFSETQ come from the germline V gene. Trimming stripped 4 bases from V and 4 bases from J, with 14 bases between.

The CDR3 sequence: CASSYSNRLRAGTQYF. In DNA, the CDR3 is TGTGCCAGCAGTTACTCGAACAGGCTCCGCGCGGGGACCCAGTACTTC. This chain joins TRBV6-5 and TRBJ2-5; D is possibly TRBD1 or TRBD2 (5 bases each). This CDR3 spans 16 amino acids. The V end lost 0 bases, the J end lost 7 bases, and 18 bases lay between the germline ends. The V gene's germline CDR1 is MNHEY and CDR2 SVGAGI.

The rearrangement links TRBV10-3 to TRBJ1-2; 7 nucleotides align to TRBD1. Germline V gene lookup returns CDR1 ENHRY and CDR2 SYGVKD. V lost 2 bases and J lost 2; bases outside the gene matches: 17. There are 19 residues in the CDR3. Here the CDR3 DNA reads TGTGCCATCAGTGAGGGGGATACCTCATACAGGGGAGGGAACTATGGCTACACCTTC. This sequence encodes CAISEGDTSYRGGNYGYTF.

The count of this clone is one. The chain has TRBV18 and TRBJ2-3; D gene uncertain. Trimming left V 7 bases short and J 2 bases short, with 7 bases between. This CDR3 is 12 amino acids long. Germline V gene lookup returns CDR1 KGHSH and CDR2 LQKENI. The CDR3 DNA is TGTGCCAGCTGCACTTCCACAGATACGCAGTATTTT. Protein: CASCTSTDTQYF.

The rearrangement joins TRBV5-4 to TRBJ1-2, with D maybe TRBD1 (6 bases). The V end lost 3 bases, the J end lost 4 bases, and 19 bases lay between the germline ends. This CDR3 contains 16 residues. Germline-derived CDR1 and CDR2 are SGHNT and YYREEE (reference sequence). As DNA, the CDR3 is TGTGCCAGCAGCTCTGGACAGAACATCCTCGTCTATGGCTACACCTTC. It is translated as CASSSGQNILVYGYTF.

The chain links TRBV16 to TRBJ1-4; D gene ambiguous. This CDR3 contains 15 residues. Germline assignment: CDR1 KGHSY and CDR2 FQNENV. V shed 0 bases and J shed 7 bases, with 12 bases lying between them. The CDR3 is CASSQSLGFGEKLFF. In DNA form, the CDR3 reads TGTGCCAGCAGCCAATCGCTGGGTTTCGGTGAAAAACTGTTTTTT. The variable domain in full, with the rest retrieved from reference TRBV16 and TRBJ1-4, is GEEVAQTPKHLVRGEGQKAKLYCAPIKGHSYVFWYQQVLKNEFKFLISFQNENVFDETGMPKERFSAKCLPNSPCSLEIQATKLEDSAVYFCASSQSLGFGEKLFFGSGTQLSVL.

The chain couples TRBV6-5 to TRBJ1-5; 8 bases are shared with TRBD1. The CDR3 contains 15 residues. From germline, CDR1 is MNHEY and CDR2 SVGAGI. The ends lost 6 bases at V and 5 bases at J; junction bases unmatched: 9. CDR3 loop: CASSRTGTGYQPQHF. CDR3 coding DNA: TGTGCCAGCAGCCGTACCGGGACAGGCTATCAGCCCCAGCATTTT.

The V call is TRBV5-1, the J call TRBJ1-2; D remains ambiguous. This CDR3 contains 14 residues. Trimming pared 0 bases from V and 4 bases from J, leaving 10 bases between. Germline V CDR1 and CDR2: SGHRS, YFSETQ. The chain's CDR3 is CASSLEAASYGYTF. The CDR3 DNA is TGCGCCAGCAGCTTGGAGGCGGCTAGCTATGGCTACACCTTC. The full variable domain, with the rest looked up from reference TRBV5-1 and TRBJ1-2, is KAGVTQTPRYLIKTRGQQVTLSCSPISGHRSVSWYQQTPGQGLQFLFEYFSETQRNKGNFPGRFSGRQFSNSRSEMNVSTLELGDSALYLCASSLEAASYGYTFGSGTRLTVV.

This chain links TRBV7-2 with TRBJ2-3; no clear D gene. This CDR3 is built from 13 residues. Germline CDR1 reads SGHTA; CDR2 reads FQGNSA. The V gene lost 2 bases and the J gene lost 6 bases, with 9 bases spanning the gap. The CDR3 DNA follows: TGTGCCAGCAGCTTACTTTCGCAGGATACGCAGTATTTT. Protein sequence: CASSLLSQDTQYF.

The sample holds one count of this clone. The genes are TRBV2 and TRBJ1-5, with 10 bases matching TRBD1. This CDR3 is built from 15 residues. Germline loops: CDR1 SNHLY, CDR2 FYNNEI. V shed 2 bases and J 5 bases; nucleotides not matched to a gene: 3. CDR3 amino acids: CASSESTGGYQPQHF. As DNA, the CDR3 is TGTGCCAGCAGTGAATCGACAGGGGGCTATCAGCCCCAGCATTTT.

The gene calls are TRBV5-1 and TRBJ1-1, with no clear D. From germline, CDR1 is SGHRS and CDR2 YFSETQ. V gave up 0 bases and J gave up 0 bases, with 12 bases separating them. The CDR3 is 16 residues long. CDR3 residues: CASSLGAVTLNTEAFF. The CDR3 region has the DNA TGCGCCAGCAGCTTGGGGGCCGTAACTTTGAACACTGAAGCTTTCTTT.

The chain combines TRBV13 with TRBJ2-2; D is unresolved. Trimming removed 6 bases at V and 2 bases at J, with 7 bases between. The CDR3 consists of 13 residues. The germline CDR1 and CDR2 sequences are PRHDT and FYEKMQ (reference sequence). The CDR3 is CASRLYNTGELFF. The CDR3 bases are TGTGCCAGCAGGCTATACAACACCGGGGAGCTGTTTTTT.

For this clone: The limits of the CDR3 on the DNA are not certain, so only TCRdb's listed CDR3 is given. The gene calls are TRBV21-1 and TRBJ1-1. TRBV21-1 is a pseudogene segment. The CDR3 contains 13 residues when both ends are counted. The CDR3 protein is CASPVAGGTEAFF.

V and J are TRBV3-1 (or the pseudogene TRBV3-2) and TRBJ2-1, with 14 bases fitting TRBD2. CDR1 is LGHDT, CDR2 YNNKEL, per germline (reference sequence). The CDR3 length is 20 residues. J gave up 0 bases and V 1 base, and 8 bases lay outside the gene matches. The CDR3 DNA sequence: TGTGCCAGCAGCCAAGTGGGACTAGCGGGGGCCATTAGCTCCTACAATGAGCAGTTCTTC. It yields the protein CASSQVGLAGAISSYNEQFF.

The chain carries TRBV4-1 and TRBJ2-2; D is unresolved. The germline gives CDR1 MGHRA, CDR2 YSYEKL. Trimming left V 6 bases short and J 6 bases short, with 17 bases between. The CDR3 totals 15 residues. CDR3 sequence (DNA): TGCGCCAGCAGTGAAGTAAGCCGCCCGTCCGGGGAGCTGTTTTTT. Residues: CASSEVSRPSGELFF.

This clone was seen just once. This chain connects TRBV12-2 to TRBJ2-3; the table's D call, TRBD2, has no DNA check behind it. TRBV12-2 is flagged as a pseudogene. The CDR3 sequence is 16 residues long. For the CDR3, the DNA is TGTGCAAGTCACCCGCGGGACTTCTCTAGCACAGATACGCAGTATTTT. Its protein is CASHPRDFSSTDTQYF.

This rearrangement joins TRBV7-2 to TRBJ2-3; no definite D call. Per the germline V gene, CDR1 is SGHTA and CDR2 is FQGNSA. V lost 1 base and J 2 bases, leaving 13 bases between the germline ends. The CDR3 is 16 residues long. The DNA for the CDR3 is TGTGCCAGCAGCTTAGGGGCTCCTGGAACCACAGATACGCAGTATTTT. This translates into CASSLGAPGTTDTQYF.

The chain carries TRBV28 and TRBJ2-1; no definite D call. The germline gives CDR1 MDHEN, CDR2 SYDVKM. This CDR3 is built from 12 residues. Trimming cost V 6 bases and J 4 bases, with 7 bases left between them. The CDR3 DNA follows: TGTGCCAGCAGCGAACAATACAATGAGCAGTTCTTC. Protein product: CASSEQYNEQFF. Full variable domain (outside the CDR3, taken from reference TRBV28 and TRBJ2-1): DVKVTQSSRYLVKRTGEKVFLECVQDMDHENMFWYRQDPGLGLRLIYFSYDVKMKEKGDIPEGYSVSREKKERFSLILESASTNQTSMYLCASSEQYNEQFFGPGTRLTVL.

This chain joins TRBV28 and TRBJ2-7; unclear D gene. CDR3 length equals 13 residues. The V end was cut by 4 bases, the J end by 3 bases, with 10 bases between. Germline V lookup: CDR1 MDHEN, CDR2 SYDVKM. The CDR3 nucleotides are TGTGCCAGCAGTTCACACCTCCACTACGAGCAGTACGTC. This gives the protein CASSSHLHYEQYV.

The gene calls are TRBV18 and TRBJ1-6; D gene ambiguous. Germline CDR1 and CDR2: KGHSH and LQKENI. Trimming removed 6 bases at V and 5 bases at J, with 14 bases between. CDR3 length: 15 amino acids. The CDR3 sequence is CASSPASVDNSPLHF. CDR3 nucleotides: TGTGCCAGCTCCCCCGCGTCCGTGGATAATTCACCCCTCCACTTT.

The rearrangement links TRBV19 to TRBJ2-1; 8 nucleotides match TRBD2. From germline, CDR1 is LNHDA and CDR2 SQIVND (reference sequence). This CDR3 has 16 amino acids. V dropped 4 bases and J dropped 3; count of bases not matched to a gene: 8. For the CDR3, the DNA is TGTGCCAGTAGTACCCGGAGTAGCGGGATCTACAATGAGCAGTTCTTC. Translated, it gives CASSTRSSGIYNEQFF.

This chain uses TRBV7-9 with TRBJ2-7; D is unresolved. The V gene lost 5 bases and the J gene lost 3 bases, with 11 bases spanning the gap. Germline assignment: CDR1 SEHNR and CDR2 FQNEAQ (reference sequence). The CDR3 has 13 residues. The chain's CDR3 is CASSPLLDYEQYV. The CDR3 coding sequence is TGTGCCAGCAGCCCGTTGCTAGACTACGAGCAGTACGTC.

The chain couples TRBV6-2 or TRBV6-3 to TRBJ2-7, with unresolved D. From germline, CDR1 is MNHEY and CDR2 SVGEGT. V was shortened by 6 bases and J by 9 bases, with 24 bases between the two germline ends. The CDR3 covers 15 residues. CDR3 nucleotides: TGTGCCAGCAGCCCGAGGAGAGGTTCCACGCGTGGGCAGTACGTC. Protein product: CASSPRRGSTRGQYV.

In nucleotides, the CDR3 is TGTGCCAGCTCACCCCCGGGGGATCCGAACACTGAAGCTTTCTTT. It encodes CASSPPGDPNTEAFF. V is TRBV18 and J is TRBJ1-1, with a tentative D call TRBD1 (5 bases). The CDR3 loop spans 15 amino acids. CDR1 KGHSH and CDR2 LQKENI come from the germline V gene. V lost 3 bases and J 1 base, leaving 12 bases between the germline ends.

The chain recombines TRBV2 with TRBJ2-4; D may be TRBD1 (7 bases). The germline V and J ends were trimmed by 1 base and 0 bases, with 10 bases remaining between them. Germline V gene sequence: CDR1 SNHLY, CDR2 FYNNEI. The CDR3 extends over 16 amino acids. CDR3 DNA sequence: TGTGCCAGCAGTGAAGGACAGGGACTAGCCAAAAACATTCAGTACTTC. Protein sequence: CASSEGQGLAKNIQYF.

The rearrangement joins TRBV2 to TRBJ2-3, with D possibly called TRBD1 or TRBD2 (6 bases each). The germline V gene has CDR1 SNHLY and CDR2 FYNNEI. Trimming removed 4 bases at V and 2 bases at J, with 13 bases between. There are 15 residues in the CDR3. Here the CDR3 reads CASSVVGGLTDTQYF. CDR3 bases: TGTGCCAGCAGTGTCGTAGGGGGGCTCACAGATACGCAGTATTTT.

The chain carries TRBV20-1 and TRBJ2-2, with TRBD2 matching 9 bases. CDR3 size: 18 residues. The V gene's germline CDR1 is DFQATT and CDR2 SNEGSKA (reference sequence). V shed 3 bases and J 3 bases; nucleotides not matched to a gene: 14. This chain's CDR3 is CSASLTSGRSADTGELFF. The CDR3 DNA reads TGCAGTGCTAGTCTGACTAGCGGTAGAAGCGCTGACACCGGGGAGCTGTTTTTT.